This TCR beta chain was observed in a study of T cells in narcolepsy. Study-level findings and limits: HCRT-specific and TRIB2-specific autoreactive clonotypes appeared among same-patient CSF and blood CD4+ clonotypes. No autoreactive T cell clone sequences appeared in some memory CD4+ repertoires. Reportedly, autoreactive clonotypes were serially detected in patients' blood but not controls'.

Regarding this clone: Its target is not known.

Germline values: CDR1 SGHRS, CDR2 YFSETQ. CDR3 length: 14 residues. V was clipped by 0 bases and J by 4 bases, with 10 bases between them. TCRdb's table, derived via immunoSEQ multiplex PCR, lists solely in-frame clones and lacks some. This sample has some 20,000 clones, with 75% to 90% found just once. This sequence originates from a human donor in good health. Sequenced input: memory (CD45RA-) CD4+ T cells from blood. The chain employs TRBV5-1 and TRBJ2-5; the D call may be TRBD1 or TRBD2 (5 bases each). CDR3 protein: CASSLATGPETQYF. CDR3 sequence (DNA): TGCGCCAGCAGCTTGGCCACGGGACCAGAGACCCAGTACTTC.